These T cell receptor beta chains were read from a single sample in a study of blood T cell repertoires in COVID-19. Assay: immunoSEQ multiplex PCR; the TCRdb copy retains only in-frame clones and omits some. The data show more than 95,000 clones, about four fifths seen once. The sample comprised peripheral blood. These receptor sequences come from a woman of 80 years or more with acute or convalescent COVID-19. CDR3s include the opening cysteine and the closing phenylalanine or tryptophan. A D gene is named only where the DNA matches it firmly. For some rows the clone size is stated as once, few or many, or as a class when expanded; others skip it.

clone_size,v_call,j_call,d_call,cdr3_aa,cdr3_nt
NA,TRBV2,TRBJ2-5,TRBD2,CASSPLAGGGETQYF,TGTGCCAGCAGTCCGCTAGCGGGAGGGGGGGAGACCCAGTACTTC
NA,TRBV5-8,TRBJ2-3,NA,CASSFFRSTQYF,TGTGCCAGCAGCTTCTTTAGGAGTACGCAGTATTTT
NA,TRBV5-6,TRBJ2-7,TRBD1,CASSPTGPYEQYF,TGTGCCAGCAGCCCGACAGGGCCCTACGAGCAGTACTTC
NA,TRBV5-4,TRBJ2-5,TRBD2,CATTSGTSGKETQYF,TGTGCCACCACCTCGGGAACTAGCGGGAAAGAGACCCAGTACTTC
NA,TRBV15,TRBJ1-4,NA,CATSRRGSEKLFF,TGTGCCACCAGCCGCCGGGGAAGTGAAAAACTGTTTTTT
NA,TRBV29-1,TRBJ2-4,TRBD1,CSVFDRGTKNIQYF,TGCAGCGTTTTTGACAGGGGAACCAAAAACATTCAGTACTTC
NA,TRBV25-1,TRBJ1-1,NA,CASSAYTEAFF,TGTGCCAGCAGTGCCTACACTGAAGCTTTCTTT
NA,TRBV7-2,TRBJ1-1,NA,CASSLEGWAKEAFF,TGTGCCAGCAGCTTAGAAGGATGGGCAAAGGAAGCTTTCTTT
NA,TRBV2,TRBJ1-1,NA,CASIPRADTEAFF,TGTGCCAGCATTCCCAGGGCGGACACTGAAGCTTTCTTT
NA,TRBV2,TRBJ1-6,NA,CASSDRGGNSPLHF,TGTGCCAGCAGTGACAGGGGCGGTAATTCACCCCTCCACTTT
NA,TRBV6-5,TRBJ1-5,NA,CASSHTPNQPQHF,TGTGCCAGCAGTCACACCCCCAATCAGCCCCAGCATTTT
NA,TRBV5-4,TRBJ2-2,NA,CASSHTQGSGELFF,TGTGCCAGCAGCCACACCCAGGGGTCCGGGGAGCTGTTTTTT
few,TRBV10-3,TRBJ1-4,NA,CAISRGTENEKLFF,TGTGCCATCAGTCGGGGGACGGAAAATGAAAAACTGTTTTTT
once,TRBV5-4,TRBJ2-6,NA,CASSLRQSSGANVLTF,TGTGCCAGCAGCTTAAGACAGAGCTCTGGGGCCAACGTCCTGACTTTC
NA,TRBV28,TRBJ2-3,TRBD2,CASSIAGGTDTQYF,TGTGCCAGCAGCATAGCGGGAGGGACAGATACGCAGTATTTT
NA,TRBV5-1,TRBJ2-1,NA,CASSLVSSDEQFF,TGCGCCAGCAGCTTGGTTTCCAGCGATGAGCAGTTCTTC
NA,TRBV4-3,TRBJ2-2,TRBD2,CASSQAWTSGSTGELFF,TGCGCCAGCAGCCAAGCTTGGACTAGCGGGTCGACCGGGGAGCTGTTTTTT
NA,TRBV6-5,TRBJ1-3,TRBD1,CASRTGVGNTIYF,TGTGCCAGCAGGACAGGGGTTGGAAACACCATATATTTT
NA,TRBV30,TRBJ1-6,TRBD1,CAWSKDRNSPLHF,TGTGCCTGGAGTAAGGACAGGAATTCACCCCTCCACTTT
NA,TRBV5-1,TRBJ2-3,TRBD2,CASRRESADTQYF,TGCGCCAGCAGGCGGGAGTCAGCAGATACGCAGTATTTT
NA,TRBV9,TRBJ2-1,NA,CASSVGRFSYNEQFF,TGTGCCAGCAGCGTAGGGCGGTTCTCCTACAATGAGCAGTTCTTC
NA,TRBV19,TRBJ1-1,NA,CASSRTGKNTEAFF,TGTGCCAGTAGTAGAACAGGAAAGAACACTGAAGCTTTCTTT
NA,TRBV6-5,TRBJ2-5,NA,CASSYLGGLETQYF,TGTGCCAGCAGTTACCTCGGGGGGCTGGAGACCCAGTACTTC
few,TRBV15,TRBJ2-7,NA,CATSSQVSKDEQYF,TGTGCCACCAGTTCTCAGGTTTCCAAGGACGAGCAGTACTTC
NA,TRBV5-1,TRBJ1-4,NA,CASSVDNPTNEKLFF,TGCGCCAGCAGCGTGGACAACCCAACTAATGAAAAACTGTTTTTT
NA,TRBV11-2,TRBJ2-7,NA,CASSLEAGYEQYF,TGTGCCAGCAGCTTAGAGGCAGGCTACGAGCAGTACTTC
NA,TRBV29-1,TRBJ1-2,TRBD1,CSVRGVANYGYTF,TGCAGCGTCAGGGGGGTAGCTAACTATGGCTACACCTTC
NA,TRBV2,TRBJ1-5,NA,CASSAQSNQPQHF,TGTGCCAGCAGTGCACAGTCCAATCAGCCCCAGCATTTT